This T cell receptor (beta chain) was captured in a study of shared T cell receptors in the human thymus. Measured with immunoSEQ multiplex PCR; TCRdb has only the in-frame clones, and not every one. The profile shows hundreds of thousands of clones, around 89% of them singletons. Separately, the same data were catalogued under a study of human thymus T cells. From that report: Donor material was obtained from healthy Finnish infants undergoing corrective surgery for congenital heart defects. It was from resections taken during corrective heart surgery that the thymus tissue came. Apparent bias marked the V and J gene usage of thymic and blood repertoires. Related studies noted strongly shared thymic repertoires across unrelated people.

Sequenced input: thymocytes. The TCR originated in a boy younger than two with a congenital heart defect.

The CDR3 DNA follows: TGTGCCAGCAGTCCGAGGGCGGGCCCTAGATCCTACGAGCAGTACTTC. Amino acids: CASSPRAGPRSYEQYF. The V gene is TRBV28, the J gene TRBJ2-7; weak D call: TRBD2 (5 bases). In germline, CDR1 is MDHEN, CDR2 SYDVKM. V lost 5 bases to trimming and J lost 1 base, with 18 bases between them. The CDR3 is made up of 16 amino acids. Using reference TRBV28 and TRBJ2-7 for the parts outside the CDR3, the full variable domain is DVKVTQSSRYLVKRTGEKVFLECVQDMDHENMFWYRQDPGLGLRLIYFSYDVKMKEKGDIPEGYSVSREKKERFSLILESASTNQTSMYLCASSPRAGPRSYEQYFGPGTRLTVT.